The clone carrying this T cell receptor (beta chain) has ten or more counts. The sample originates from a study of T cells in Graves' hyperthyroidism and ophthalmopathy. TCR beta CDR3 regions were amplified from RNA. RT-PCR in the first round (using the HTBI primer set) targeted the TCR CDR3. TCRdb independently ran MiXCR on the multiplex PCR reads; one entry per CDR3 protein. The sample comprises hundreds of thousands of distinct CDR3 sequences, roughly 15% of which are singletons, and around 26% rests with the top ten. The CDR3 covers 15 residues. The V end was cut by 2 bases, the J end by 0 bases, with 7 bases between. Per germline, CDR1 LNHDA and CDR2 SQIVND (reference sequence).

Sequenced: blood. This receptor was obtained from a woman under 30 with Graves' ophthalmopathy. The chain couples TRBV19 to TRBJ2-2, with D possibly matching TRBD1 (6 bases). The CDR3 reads CASSISGANTGELFF. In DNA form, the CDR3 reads TGTGCCAGTAGTATATCAGGGGCGAACACCGGGGAGCTGTTTTTT.